Here is one T cell receptor (beta chain) with its context. The repertoire was sequenced with immunoSEQ multiplex PCR; TCRdb's copy has only in-frame clones and lacks some. In the table there are under 150,000 clones, under 95% of which are singletons. This record comes from a study of OX40 agonist ivuxolimab in advanced cancers. This CDR3 has 14 amino acids. Germline V gene sequence: CDR1 SGHVS, CDR2 FNYEAQ. V lost 5 bases to trimming and J lost 3 bases, with 11 bases between them. The specimen was CD4+ or CD8+ T cells sorted from blood, collected in a trial of the OX40 agonist ivuxolimab. This sequence was found in an adult with an advanced solid tumor such as melanoma, head and neck, liver or kidney cancer. This sequence joins TRBV7-6 and TRBJ2-1; D is ambiguous. CDR3 DNA sequence: TGTGCCAGCAGCCCTCGGACGGGCTACAATGAGCAGTTCTTC. Encoded protein: CASSPRTGYNEQFF.